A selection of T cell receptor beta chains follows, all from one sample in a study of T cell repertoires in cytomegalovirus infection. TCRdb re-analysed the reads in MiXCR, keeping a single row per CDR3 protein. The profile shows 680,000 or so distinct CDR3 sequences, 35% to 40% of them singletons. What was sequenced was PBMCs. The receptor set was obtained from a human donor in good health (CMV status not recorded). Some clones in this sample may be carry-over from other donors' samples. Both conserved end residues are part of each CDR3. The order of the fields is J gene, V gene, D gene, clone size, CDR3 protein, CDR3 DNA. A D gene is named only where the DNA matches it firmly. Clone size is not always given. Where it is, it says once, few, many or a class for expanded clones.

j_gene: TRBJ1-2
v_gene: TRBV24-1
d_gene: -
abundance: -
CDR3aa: CATSDYPGPTIF
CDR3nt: TGTGCCACCAGTGATTACCCGGGACCGACTATCTTC

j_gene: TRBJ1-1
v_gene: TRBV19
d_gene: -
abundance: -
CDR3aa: CAIHAGGYGTEAFF
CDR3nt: TGTGCCATCCACGCCGGAGGGTATGGTACTGAAGCTTTCTTT

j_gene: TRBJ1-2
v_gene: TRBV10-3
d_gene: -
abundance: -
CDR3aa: CAIRASGASNYGYTF
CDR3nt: TGTGCCATCAGAGCTTCAGGGGCCTCTAACTATGGCTACACCTTC

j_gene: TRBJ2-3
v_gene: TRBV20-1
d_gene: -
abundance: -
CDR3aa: CSARDFFGFAEVTGYTDTQYF
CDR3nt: TGCAGTGCTAGAGATTTTTTCGGGTTCGCAGAAGTCACTGGTTACACAGATACGCAGTATTTT

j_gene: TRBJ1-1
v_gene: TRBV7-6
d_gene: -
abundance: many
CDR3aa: CASSVGRNTEAFF
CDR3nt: TGTGCCAGCAGCGTCGGGAGGAACACTGAAGCTTTCTTT

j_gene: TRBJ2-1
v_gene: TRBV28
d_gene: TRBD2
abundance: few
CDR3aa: CASSLPSGRGYEQFF
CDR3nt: TGTGCCAGCAGTTTACCTAGCGGGAGAGGCTATGAGCAGTTCTTC

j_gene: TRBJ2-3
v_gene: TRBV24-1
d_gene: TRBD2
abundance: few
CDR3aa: CATSDPALAGGSYGTDTQYF
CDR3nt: TGTGCCACCAGTGACCCTGCTCTAGCGGGAGGTTCGTACGGCACAGATACGCAGTATTTT

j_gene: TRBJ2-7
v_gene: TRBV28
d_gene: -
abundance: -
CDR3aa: CASSLGRKGYYEQYF
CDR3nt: TGTGCCAGCAGTTTAGGTAGGAAGGGGTACTACGAGCAGTACTTC

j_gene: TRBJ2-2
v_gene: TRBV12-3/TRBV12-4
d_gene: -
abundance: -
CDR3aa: CASSPGRVLEWELFF
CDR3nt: TGTGCCAGCAGTCCAGGGCGGGTTCTAGAGTGGGAGCTGTTTTTT

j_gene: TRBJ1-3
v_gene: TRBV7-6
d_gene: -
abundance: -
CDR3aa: CASSFAAGNTIYF
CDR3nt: TGTGCCAGCAGCTTCGCGGCGGGAAACACCATATATTTT

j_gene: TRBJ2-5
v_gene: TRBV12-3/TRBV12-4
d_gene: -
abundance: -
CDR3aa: CASSFIGAQDTQYF
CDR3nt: TGTGCCAGCAGTTTCATAGGGGCCCAAGATACCCAGTACTTC

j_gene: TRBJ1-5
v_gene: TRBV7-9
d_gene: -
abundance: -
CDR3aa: CASSSPRDNQPQHF
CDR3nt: TGTGCCAGCAGTAGCCCCAGGGACAATCAGCCCCAGCATTTT

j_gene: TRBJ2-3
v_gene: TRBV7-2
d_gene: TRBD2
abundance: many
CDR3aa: CASSLLAGGPTDTQYF
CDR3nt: TGTGCCAGCAGCTTACTAGCGGGGGGGCCAACAGATACGCAGTATTTT

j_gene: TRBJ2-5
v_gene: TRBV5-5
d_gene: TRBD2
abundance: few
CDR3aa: CASSLSLAGVVETQYF
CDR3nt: TGTGCCAGCAGCTTATCTCTAGCGGGAGTTGTAGAGACCCAGTACTTC

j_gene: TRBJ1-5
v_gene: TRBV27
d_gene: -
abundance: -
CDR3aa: CASSLRGGARGPSNQPQHF
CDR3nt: TGTGCCAGCAGTTTAAGAGGCGGGGCCCGGGGGCCTAGCAATCAGCCCCAGCATTTT

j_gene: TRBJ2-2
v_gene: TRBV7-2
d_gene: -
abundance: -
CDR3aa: CASSFGANTGELFF
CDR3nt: TGTGCCAGCAGCTTCGGAGCGAACACCGGGGAGCTGTTTTTT

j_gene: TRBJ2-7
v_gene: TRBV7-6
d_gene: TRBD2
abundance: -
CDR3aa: CASSLETSGLGEQYF
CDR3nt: TGTGCCAGCAGCTTAGAAACTAGCGGGCTCGGGGAGCAGTACTTC

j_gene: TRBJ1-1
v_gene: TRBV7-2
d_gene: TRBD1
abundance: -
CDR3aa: CASSPGTGETEAFF
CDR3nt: TGTGCCAGCAGCCCCGGGACAGGGGAGACTGAAGCTTTCTTT

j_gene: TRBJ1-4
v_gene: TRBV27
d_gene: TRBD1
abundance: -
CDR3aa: CASAGTGRNANEKLFF
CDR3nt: TGTGCCAGCGCAGGGACAGGGAGAAATGCTAATGAAAAACTGTTTTTT

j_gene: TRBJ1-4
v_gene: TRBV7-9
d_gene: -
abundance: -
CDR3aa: CASSLSGYAPKNEKLFF
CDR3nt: TGTGCCAGCAGCTTGTCAGGCTATGCCCCGAAAAATGAAAAACTGTTTTTT

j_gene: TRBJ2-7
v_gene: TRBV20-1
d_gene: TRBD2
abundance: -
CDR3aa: CSAVGLAGNEQYF
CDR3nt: TGCAGTGCTGTGGGGCTAGCGGGAAACGAGCAGTACTTC

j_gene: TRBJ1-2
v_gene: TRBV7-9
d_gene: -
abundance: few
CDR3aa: CASSFLGDGYTF
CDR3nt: TGTGCCAGCAGCTTCCTTGGGGACGGCTACACCTTC

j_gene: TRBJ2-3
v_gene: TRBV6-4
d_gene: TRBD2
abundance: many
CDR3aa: CASSDSISGGGTDTQYF
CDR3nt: TGTGCCAGCAGTGACTCGATCAGCGGGGGGGGCACAGATACGCAGTATTTT

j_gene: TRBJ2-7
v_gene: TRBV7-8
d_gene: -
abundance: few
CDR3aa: CASSFSGRVVEQYF
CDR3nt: TGTGCCAGCAGCTTCTCCGGGAGAGTGGTTGAGCAGTACTTC

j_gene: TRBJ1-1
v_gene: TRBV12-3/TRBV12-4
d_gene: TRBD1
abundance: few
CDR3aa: CASSPARIGQGNTEAFF
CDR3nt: TGTGCCAGCAGCCCAGCCCGCATAGGACAGGGAAACACTGAAGCTTTCTTT

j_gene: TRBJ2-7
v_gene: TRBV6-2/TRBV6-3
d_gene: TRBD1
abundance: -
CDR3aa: CASSYGTGGNYEQYF
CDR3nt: TGTGCCAGCAGTTACGGGACAGGGGGGAACTACGAGCAGTACTTC

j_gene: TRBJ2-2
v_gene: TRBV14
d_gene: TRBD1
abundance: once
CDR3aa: CASRQDRTGLTGELFF
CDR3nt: TGTGCCAGCAGGCAAGATAGGACAGGCCTTACCGGGGAGCTGTTTTTT

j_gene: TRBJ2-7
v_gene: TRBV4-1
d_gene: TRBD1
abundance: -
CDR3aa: CASSFGRDRGGYEQYF
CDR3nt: TGCGCCAGCAGCTTTGGCCGGGACAGGGGAGGATACGAGCAGTACTTC

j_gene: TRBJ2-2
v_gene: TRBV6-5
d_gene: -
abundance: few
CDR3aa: CASSYQILANTGELFF
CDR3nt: TGTGCCAGCAGCTATCAAATTCTGGCCAACACCGGGGAGCTGTTTTTT

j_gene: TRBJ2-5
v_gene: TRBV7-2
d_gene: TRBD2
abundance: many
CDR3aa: CASSPRRWEGRETQYF
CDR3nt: TGTGCCAGCAGTCCAAGGCGATGGGAGGGCCGGGAGACCCAGTACTTC

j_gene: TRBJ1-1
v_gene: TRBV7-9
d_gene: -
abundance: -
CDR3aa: CASSLSAVEAFF
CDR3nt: TGTGCCAGCAGCTTATCGGCCGTTGAAGCTTTCTTT